These 31 T cell receptor beta chains came from one sample sequenced in a study of response to subunit inactivated influenza vaccine. TCRdb reprocessed the RT-PCR reads with MiXCR, giving one entry per CDR3 protein. In the table there are 550,000 to 800,000 distinct CDR3 sequences, roughly 14% of which are singletons. The specimen was PBMCs from blood, collected 11 to 12 days after vaccination. All receptors come from a man aged 50 to 60 who received an inactivated influenza vaccine.

The chain combines TRBV24-1 with TRBJ1-3; possible D gene TRBD1, 6 bases. V shed 3 bases and J shed 6 bases, with 11 bases lying between them. The V gene's germline CDR1 is KGHDR and CDR2 SFDVKD. The length of the CDR3 is 14 residues. The CDR3 nucleotides read TGTGCCACCAGTGATCCGGGACAACCAAACACCATATATTTT. This encodes CATSDPGQPNTIYF.

The V call is TRBV2, the J call TRBJ2-1; TRBD2 agrees at 10 bases. This CDR3 region has 15 residues. The junction had 2 bases not matched to a gene; V was cut back by 6 bases and J by 0 bases. Germline-derived CDR1 and CDR2 are SNHLY and FYNNEI. CDR3 region: CASRPSGSSYNEQFF. In nucleotides, the CDR3 is TGTGCCAGCAGACCTAGCGGGAGCTCCTACAATGAGCAGTTCTTC.

This clonotype was detected a few times. The rearrangement uses TRBV10-3 and TRBJ2-3; D perhaps matches TRBD2 (6 bases). Germline V gene sequence: CDR1 ENHRY, CDR2 SYGVKD. The V gene lost 11 bases and the J gene lost 2 bases, with 14 bases spanning the gap. This CDR3 has 13 amino acids. The CDR3 here is CAAGGDNTDTQYF. The DNA for the CDR3 is TGTGCCGCCGGAGGGGATAACACAGATACGCAGTATTTT.

This chain joins TRBV10-3 and TRBJ2-5; the match to TRBD2 covers 14 bases. Losses at the gene ends were 10 bases for V and 5 bases for J; bases not matched to a gene: 12. The germline V gene encodes CDR1 ENHRY and CDR2 SYGVKD. CDR3 length equals 16 residues. The CDR3 nucleotides read TGTGCCACCAGGACTAGCGGGGGGCCCAGGAGGGAGACCCAGTACTTC. This translates into CATRTSGGPRRETQYF.

As for this clonotype: The junction shows a germline mismatch at one end, possibly a read error. This rearrangement joins TRBV6-6 to TRBJ2-7; D not resolved. The germline gives CDR1 MNHNY, CDR2 SVGAGI (reference sequence). The CDR3 loop spans 12 amino acids. Written as DNA, the CDR3 is TGTCCCAGCAGCCCGGACGGAAGCGAGCAGTACTTC. Its protein product is CPSSPDGSEQYF.

The V gene is TRBV5-1, the J gene TRBJ1-3; D unresolved. The CDR3 is made up of 15 amino acids. The germline CDR1 and CDR2 sequences are SGHRS and YFSETQ. V was pared by 4 bases and J by 3 bases, with 14 bases between. CDR3 coding DNA: TGCGCCAGCAGCGTCGACACCGGGCTTGGAAACACCATATATTTT. It encodes CASSVDTGLGNTIYF.

The chain couples TRBV12-3 or TRBV12-4 to TRBJ1-4; 8 nucleotides agree with TRBD1. The CDR3 contains 14 residues. V shed 6 bases, J shed 6 bases, and the junction held 6 bases outside the gene matches. CDR3 in amino acids: CASSPQGGDEKLFF. The CDR3, as DNA: TGTGCCAGCAGCCCACAGGGGGGGGATGAAAAACTGTTTTTT.

The sample holds a few counts of this clonotype. The gene calls are TRBV6-2 or TRBV6-3 and TRBJ1-1, with 7 bases identical to TRBD1. This CDR3 has 13 residues. With V trimmed by 7 bases and J by 3 bases, 5 bases remained unmatched. Germline lookup yields CDR1 MNHEY and CDR2 SVGEGT. CDR3 amino acids: CASTDRADTEAFF. CDR3 nucleotides: TGTGCCAGCACCGACAGGGCGGACACTGAAGCTTTCTTT.

This clonotype was found many times. The genes are TRBV9 and TRBJ2-4; TRBD1 aligns across 7 bases. CDR3 length: 15 amino acids. J gave up 1 base and V 4 bases, and 5 bases lay outside the gene matches. Germline V gene data show CDR1 as SGDLS and CDR2 as YYNGEE. Written as DNA, the CDR3 is TGTGCCAGCAGCTTCGGGACAGCTGCCAAAAACATTCAGTACTTC. Its protein product is CASSFGTAAKNIQYF.

This clonotype was observed at least ten times. Here the CDR3 reads CASSLQPGQNTEAFF. CDR3 in DNA: TGTGCCAGCAGCTTACAACCGGGACAGAACACTGAAGCTTTCTTT. The rearrangement uses TRBV7-3 and TRBJ1-1; possibly TRBD1 for D (6 bases). Trimming left V 2 bases short and J 1 base short, with 11 bases between. CDR1 is SGHTA, CDR2 FQGTGA, per germline. This CDR3 spans 15 amino acids.

This clonotype was observed many times. This chain joins TRBV5-1 and TRBJ2-3; possible D gene TRBD2, 5 bases. Trimming stripped 4 bases from V and 4 bases from J, with 16 bases between. Germline V CDR1 and CDR2: SGHRS, YFSETQ. The CDR3 contains 15 residues. The CDR3 DNA sequence: TGCGCCAGCAGCGTGGCCGGACTCAACCCAGATACGCAGTATTTT. Translation: CASSVAGLNPDTQYF.

This rearrangement joins TRBV18 to TRBJ2-7, with 7 bases lining up with TRBD1. This CDR3 spans 17 amino acids. With V trimmed by 0 bases and J by 0 bases, 8 bases remained unmatched. From germline, CDR1 is KGHSH and CDR2 LQKENI. The CDR3, as DNA: TGTGCCAGCTCACCACCTATGGGGCCAGGGGGCTCCTACGAGCAGTACTTC. This translates into CASSPPMGPGGSYEQYF.

The chain links TRBV18 to TRBJ2-3; D is ambiguous. CDR1 and CDR2 from the germline V gene are KGHSH and LQKENI. The ends were cut back, 2 bases at V and 0 bases at J, with 9 bases in the middle. CDR3 size: 15 residues. The CDR3 coding sequence is TGTGCCAGCTCACCAAACTCTCCTAGCACAGATACGCAGTATTTT. Translation: CASSPNSPSTDTQYF. The whole variable domain, filled in from reference TRBV18 and TRBJ2-3, reads NAGVMQNPRHLVRRRGQEARLRCSPMKGHSHVYWYRQLPEEGLKFMVYLQKENIIDESGMPKERFSAEFPKEGPSILRIQQVVRGDSAAYFCASSPNSPSTDTQYFGPGTRLTVL.

A few counts support this clonotype. The chain uses TRBV30 and TRBJ1-4; D uncertain. CDR3 length: 13 residues. V was shortened by 1 base and J by 7 bases, with 10 bases between the two germline ends. CDR1 and CDR2 from the germline V gene are GTSNPN and SVGIG (reference sequence). CDR3 nucleotides: TGTGCCTGGAGTGATGGCCTGACTGAAAAACTGTTTTTT. It translates to CAWSDGLTEKLFF.

The chain has TRBV20-1 and TRBJ1-1, with 8 bases aligning to TRBD1. The CDR3 has 13 amino acids. Trimming took 0 bases from V and 10 from J; bases not matched to a gene: 7. The germline V gene encodes CDR1 DFQATT and CDR2 SNEGSKA (reference sequence). In DNA, the CDR3 is TGCAGTGCTAGAGAGGGGCAGGGGGCAGCAGCTTTCTTT. The encoded protein is CSAREGQGAAAFF.

There are a few counts of this clonotype. V and J are TRBV5-1 and TRBJ2-4; unclear D gene. Trimming stripped 0 bases from V and 5 bases from J, with 12 bases between. Germline assignment: CDR1 SGHRS and CDR2 YFSETQ. The CDR3 consists of 15 residues. As DNA, the CDR3 is TGCGCCAGCAGCTTGGGGGGTTTTTTGGAAAACATTCAGTACTTC. Residues: CASSLGGFLENIQYF.

The chain carries TRBV6-2 or TRBV6-3 and TRBJ2-1, with 7 bases matching TRBD1. Germline V gene lookup returns CDR1 MNHEY and CDR2 SVGEGT. The J segment lost 15 bases and the V segment lost 8 bases, leaving 10 bases of the junction unmatched. This CDR3 comprises 11 residues. The CDR3 nucleotides are TGTGCCAGCGGTACAGGGGCTCGACGGTTCTTC. Amino acids: CASGTGARRFF.

In its sample, this clonotype was seen a few times. This chain joins TRBV7-2 and TRBJ1-6; 9 positions agree with TRBD1. This CDR3 contains 16 residues. The trim removed 5 bases at V and 11 bases at J, leaving 13 bases unmatched. CDR1 is SGHTA, CDR2 FQGNSA, per germline. The chain's CDR3 is CASSQAPGQGGTPLHF. CDR3 coding DNA: TGTGCCAGCAGCCAGGCCCCGGGACAGGGAGGGACACCCCTCCACTTT.

This chain joins TRBV5-4 and TRBJ2-7, with unresolved D. Germline V gene sequence: CDR1 SGHNT, CDR2 YYREEE (reference sequence). This CDR3 has 15 amino acids. The V gene lost 0 bases and the J gene lost 3 bases, with 13 bases spanning the gap. CDR3 amino acids: CASSLGVGGYYEQYF. The DNA for the CDR3 is TGTGCCAGCAGCTTGGGTGTTGGCGGCTACTACGAGCAGTACTTC.

The gene calls are TRBV7-2 and TRBJ2-3, with D maybe TRBD2 (6 bases). CDR1 SGHTA and CDR2 FQGNSA come from the germline V gene. Between the trimmed V and J ends, which lost 6 bases and 1 base, there was a span of 14 bases. The CDR3 consists of 15 residues. CDR3 protein: CASSRDSSRTDTQYF. CDR3 coding DNA: TGTGCCAGCAGTCGGGACTCAAGCCGCACAGATACGCAGTATTTT.

This chain connects TRBV1 to TRBJ2-3; the D segment call TRBD1 is taken from the table without a DNA check. TRBV1 is an annotated pseudogene. This CDR3 has 15 residues. CDR3 nucleotides: TGCACCAGCAGCCAAGTGCCAGGGAGCACAGATACGCAGTATTTT. Amino acids: CTSSQVPGSTDTQYF.

This clonotype has at least ten counts. The chain couples TRBV12-3 or TRBV12-4 to TRBJ2-1, with 9 positions matching TRBD2. This CDR3 region has 16 residues. V trimming: 6 bases; J trimming: 10 bases; junction bases outside the gene matches: 16. This CDR3 reads CASSPPLGSGSGEQFF. In nucleotides, the CDR3 is TGTGCCAGCAGCCCGCCCCTCGGTAGCGGGAGTGGGGAGCAGTTCTTC.

A remark on this clonotype: A much larger clone differs by one base, so this may be a read error. The gene calls are TRBV6-2 or TRBV6-3 and TRBJ1-1; D gene uncertain. Germline loops: CDR1 MNHEY, CDR2 SVGEGT. The CDR3 spans 12 residues. Here the CDR3 reads CASSYRNSEAFF. CDR3 sequence (DNA): TGTGCCAGCAGTTACCGGAACTCTGAAGCTTTCTTT.

This clonotype was found a few times. The chain recombines TRBV7-2 with TRBJ2-3; D is perhaps TRBD2 (5 bases). Trimming removed 8 bases from V and 2 bases from J, with 11 bases in between. In germline, CDR1 is SGHTA, CDR2 FQGNSA. The CDR3 contains 13 residues. DNA of the CDR3: TGTGCCAGCTCCCAGCGGCACACAGATACGCAGTATTTT. Its translation is CASSQRHTDTQYF.

This clonotype was observed a few times. The chain combines TRBV20-1 with TRBJ2-3, with D hard to call. The CDR3 runs to 14 residues. The V and J ends lost 1 base and 4 bases respectively, with 12 bases between them. CDR1 is DFQATT, CDR2 SNEGSKA, per germline (reference sequence). CDR3: CSARGWFSADTQYF. As DNA, the CDR3 is TGCAGTGCTAGAGGTTGGTTCTCCGCAGATACGCAGTATTTT.

This clonotype was seen a few times. This sequence joins TRBV4-1 and TRBJ1-2; D is ambiguous. V was pared by 5 bases and J by 8 bases, with 9 bases between. CDR1 MGHRA and CDR2 YSYEKL come from the germline V gene. There are 11 residues in the CDR3. CDR3 region: CASSSRFGYTF. The CDR3 DNA follows: TGCGCCAGCAGCTCGAGGTTCGGCTACACCTTC.

This clonotype was observed a few times. The rearrangement links TRBV6-8 to TRBJ2-2; TRBD2 is a possible D gene (5 bases). Trimming took off 4 bases at V and 4 bases at J, with 22 bases between the two ends. CDR1 is MNHGY and CDR2 is SAAAGT in the germline V gene. The CDR3 is 18 amino acids. CDR3 in amino acids: CASSCDPYASYCTGELFF. DNA for the CDR3: TGTGCCAGCAGTTGCGACCCTTATGCTAGCTACTGCACCGGGGAGCTGTTTTTT.

The chain combines TRBV25-1 with TRBJ2-3, with 8 positions matching TRBD1. The germline V gene encodes CDR1 MGHDK and CDR2 SYGVNS. Unmatched junction bases numbered 8, after V lost 4 bases and J lost 2 bases. This CDR3 region has 16 residues. The CDR3 bases are TGTGCCAGCAGTGGGACAGGGACACGATACACAGATACGCAGTATTTT. This gives the protein CASSGTGTRYTDTQYF.

J is TRBJ2-6 and V is TRBV6-2 or TRBV6-3; 8 bases fit TRBD1. The CDR3 is 17 amino acids. Trimming removed 7 bases from V and 0 bases from J; junction bases left unmatched: 8. Germline CDR1 reads MNHEY; CDR2 reads SVGEGT. CDR3 nucleotide sequence: TGTGCCAGCAACTACAGGGGGGCGATCTCTGGGGCCAACGTCCTGACTTTC. This encodes CASNYRGAISGANVLTF.

The genes are TRBV20-1 and TRBJ2-5; possible D gene TRBD1, 6 bases. This CDR3 has 19 residues. V was cut by 0 bases and J by 5 bases, with 28 bases left in between. Per the germline V gene, CDR1 is DFQATT and CDR2 is SNEGSKA (reference sequence). The CDR3 loop reads CSAREGLRGSRTGWETQYF. The DNA for the CDR3 is TGCAGTGCTAGAGAAGGATTAAGGGGGAGCCGGACGGGATGGGAGACCCAGTACTTC.

The chain couples TRBV6-2 or TRBV6-3 to TRBJ2-1; TRBD2 matches 10 bases. V lost 0 bases to trimming and J lost 4 bases; unmatched junction nucleotides: 6. Germline V gene lookup returns CDR1 MNHEY and CDR2 SVGEGT. The CDR3 is 17 residues long. The CDR3 protein is CASSYSLAGDLYNEQFF. CDR3 sequence (DNA): TGTGCCAGCAGTTACTCTCTAGCGGGGGATCTATACAATGAGCAGTTCTTC.